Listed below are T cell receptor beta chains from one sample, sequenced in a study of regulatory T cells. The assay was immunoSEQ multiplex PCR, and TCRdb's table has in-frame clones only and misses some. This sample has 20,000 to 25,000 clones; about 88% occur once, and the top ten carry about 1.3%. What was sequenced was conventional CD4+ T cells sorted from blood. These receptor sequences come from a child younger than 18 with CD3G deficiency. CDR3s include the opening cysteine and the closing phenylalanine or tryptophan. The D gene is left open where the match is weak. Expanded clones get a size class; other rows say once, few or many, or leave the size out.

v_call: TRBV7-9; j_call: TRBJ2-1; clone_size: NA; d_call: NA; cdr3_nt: TGTGCCAGCAGCTTTGCGTACAATGAGCAGTTCTTC; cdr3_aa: CASSFAYNEQFF
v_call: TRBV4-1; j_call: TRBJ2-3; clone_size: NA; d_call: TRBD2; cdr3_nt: TGCGCCAGCAGCCAACAGGCATGGGGCGGGAGACGCACAGATACGCAGTATTTT; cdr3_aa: CASSQQAWGGRRTDTQYF
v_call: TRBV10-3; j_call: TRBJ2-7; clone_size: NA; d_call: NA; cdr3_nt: TGTGCCATCAGTCCGGTAGCCAAGGGGACATACGAGCAGTACTTC; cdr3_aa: CAISPVAKGTYEQYF
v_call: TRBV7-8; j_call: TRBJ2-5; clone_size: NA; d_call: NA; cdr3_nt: TGTGCCAGCAGCTTTCGGAGGACAGAACAAGAGACCCAGTACTTC; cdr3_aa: CASSFRRTEQETQYF
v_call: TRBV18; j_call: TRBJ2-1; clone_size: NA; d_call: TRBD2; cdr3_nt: TGTGCCAGCTCACCAGGTCGCGGTAGCGGGAGGAAATCCTACAATGAGCAGTTCTTC; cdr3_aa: CASSPGRGSGRKSYNEQFF
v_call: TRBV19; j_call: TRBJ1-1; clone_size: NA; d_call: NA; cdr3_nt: TGTGCCAGTAGTAGTCCCAGGGGATCGAACACTGAAGCTTTCTTT; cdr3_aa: CASSSPRGSNTEAFF
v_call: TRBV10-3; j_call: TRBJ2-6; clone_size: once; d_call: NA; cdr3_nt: TGTGCCATCAGTGATGGCAGCTCTGGGGCCAACGTCCTGACTTTC; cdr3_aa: CAISDGSSGANVLTF
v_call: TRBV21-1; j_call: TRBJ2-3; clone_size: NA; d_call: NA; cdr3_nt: TGTGCCAGCAGTCGTGCCCTTAGGAGACTAGCGGGCGGCACAGATACGCAGTATTTT; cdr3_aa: CASSRALRRLAGGTDTQYF
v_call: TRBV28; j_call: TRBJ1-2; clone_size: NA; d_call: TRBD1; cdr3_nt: TGTGCCAGCAGTTTATCCCCGGGACAGCTATATGGCTACACCTTC; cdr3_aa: CASSLSPGQLYGYTF
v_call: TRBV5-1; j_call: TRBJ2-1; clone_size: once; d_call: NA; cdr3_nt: TGCGCCAGCAGGCAGGGTACGTTGAATGAGCAGTTCTTC; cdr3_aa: CASRQGTLNEQFF
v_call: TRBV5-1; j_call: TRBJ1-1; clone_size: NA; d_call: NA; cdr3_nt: TGCGCCAGCAGCTTGGGTTTTGCGCCGGGTGAAGCTTTCTTT; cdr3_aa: CASSLGFAPGEAFF
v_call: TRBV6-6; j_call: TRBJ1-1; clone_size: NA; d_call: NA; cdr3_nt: TGTGCCAGCACATACGGTACAGCAGGAGAAGCTTTCTTT; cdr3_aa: CASTYGTAGEAFF
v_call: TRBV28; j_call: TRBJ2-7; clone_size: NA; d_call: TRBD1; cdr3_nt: TGTGCCAGCAGTCTCCCGGGACAGGGCTACGAGCAGTACTTC; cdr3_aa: CASSLPGQGYEQYF
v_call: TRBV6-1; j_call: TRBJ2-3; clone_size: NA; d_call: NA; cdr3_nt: TGTGCCAGCAGTGAGTGGGACACCGCCACAGATACGCAGTATTTT; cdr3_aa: CASSEWDTATDTQYF
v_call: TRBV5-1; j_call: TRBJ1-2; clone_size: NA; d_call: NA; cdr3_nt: TGCGCCAGCAGCTCTAGGCCGGGGGGAAATGGCTACACCTTC; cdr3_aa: CASSSRPGGNGYTF
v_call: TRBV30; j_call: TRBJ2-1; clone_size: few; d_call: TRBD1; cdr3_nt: TGTGCCTGGAGTGTCGCACGCGGACAGGGAAGGAATGAGCAGTTCTTC; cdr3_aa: CAWSVARGQGRNEQFF
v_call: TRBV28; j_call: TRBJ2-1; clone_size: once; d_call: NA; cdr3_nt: TGTGCCAGCTGCCGCTACGACTCCTACAATGAGCAGTTCTTC; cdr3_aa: CASCRYDSYNEQFF
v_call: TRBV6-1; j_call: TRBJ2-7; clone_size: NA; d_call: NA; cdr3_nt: TGTGCCAGCACGTTGGAGGGGAGGTCACACGAGCAGTACTTC; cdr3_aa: CASTLEGRSHEQYF
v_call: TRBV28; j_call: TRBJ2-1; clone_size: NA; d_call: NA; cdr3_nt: TGTGCCAGCAGTCCAGGTGGAGGCAATGAGCAGTTCTTC; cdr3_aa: CASSPGGGNEQFF
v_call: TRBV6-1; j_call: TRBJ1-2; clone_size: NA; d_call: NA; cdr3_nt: TGTGCCAGCAGTGAATTAAGGGAGGACTATGGCTACACCTTC; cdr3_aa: CASSELREDYGYTF
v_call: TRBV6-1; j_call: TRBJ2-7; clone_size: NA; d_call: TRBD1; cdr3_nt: TGTGCCAGCACCAGGACAGGCACCTACGAGCAGTACTTC; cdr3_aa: CASTRTGTYEQYF
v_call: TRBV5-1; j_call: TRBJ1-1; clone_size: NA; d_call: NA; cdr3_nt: TGCGCCAGCAGCCCCGACAGGTTGGGGGGTGGGACTGAAGCTTTCTTT; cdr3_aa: CASSPDRLGGGTEAFF
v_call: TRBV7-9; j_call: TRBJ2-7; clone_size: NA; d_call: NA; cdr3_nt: TGTGCCAGCAGCTTAGGCGGTTGGGGCGAGCAGTACTTC; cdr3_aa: CASSLGGWGEQYF
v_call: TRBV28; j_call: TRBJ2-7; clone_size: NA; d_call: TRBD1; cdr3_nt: TGTGCCAGCAGTGACAGGGGCGAGCAGTACTTC; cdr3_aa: CASSDRGEQYF
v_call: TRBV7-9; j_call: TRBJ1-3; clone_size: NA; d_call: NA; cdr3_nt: TGTGCCAGCAGCCCTATGGGACGGCTCAACACCATATATTTT; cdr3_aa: CASSPMGRLNTIYF
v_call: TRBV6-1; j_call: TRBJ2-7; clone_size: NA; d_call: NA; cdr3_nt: TGTGCCAGCAGTGAATCGGGCTGGGGAAACTACGAGCAGTACTTC; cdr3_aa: CASSESGWGNYEQYF
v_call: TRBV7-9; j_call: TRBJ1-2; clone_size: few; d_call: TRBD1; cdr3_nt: TGTGCCAGCAGCACGGACAGGCTCGGGGATGGCTACACCTTC; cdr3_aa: CASSTDRLGDGYTF
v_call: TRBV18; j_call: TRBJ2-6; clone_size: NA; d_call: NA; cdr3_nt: TGTGCCAGCTCACCATCAATCCAGAGCTCTGGGGCCAACGTCCTGACTTTC; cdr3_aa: CASSPSIQSSGANVLTF
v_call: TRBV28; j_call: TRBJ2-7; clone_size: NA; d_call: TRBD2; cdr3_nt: TGTGCCAGCACCCCGGCGGGGGGCGCATCCTACGAGCAGTACTTC; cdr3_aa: CASTPAGGASYEQYF
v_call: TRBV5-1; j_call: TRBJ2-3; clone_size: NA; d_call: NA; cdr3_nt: TGCGCCAGCAGCTCAACATCTCCCGGAGGAACAGATACGCAGTATTTT; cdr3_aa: CASSSTSPGGTDTQYF
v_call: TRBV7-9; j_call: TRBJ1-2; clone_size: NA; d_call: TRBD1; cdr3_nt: TGTGCCAGCAGCAGGGACAGGGAATACCGTGGCTACACCTTC; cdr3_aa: CASSRDREYRGYTF
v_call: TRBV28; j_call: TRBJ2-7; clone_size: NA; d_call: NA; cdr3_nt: TGTGCCAGCAGTAAAAGACAGCTGAGCTCCTACGAGCAGTACTTC; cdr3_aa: CASSKRQLSSYEQYF
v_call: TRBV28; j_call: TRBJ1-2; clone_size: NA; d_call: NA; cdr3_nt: TGTGCCAGCAGTTTATACCGAGGAAGGGGGACTGCTAACTATGGCTACACCTTC; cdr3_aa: CASSLYRGRGTANYGYTF
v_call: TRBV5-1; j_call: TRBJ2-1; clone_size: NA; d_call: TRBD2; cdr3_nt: TGCGCCAGCAGCTTGGAGGGGGGACTAGGCTACAATGAGCAGTTCTTC; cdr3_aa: CASSLEGGLGYNEQFF
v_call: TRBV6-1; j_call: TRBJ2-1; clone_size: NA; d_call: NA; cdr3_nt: TGTGCCAGCAGTGAAACGGAGCGGAACTACAATGAGCAGTTCTTC; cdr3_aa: CASSETERNYNEQFF
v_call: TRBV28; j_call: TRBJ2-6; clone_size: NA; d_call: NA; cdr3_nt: TGTGCCAGCAGTTCCTGGGGAGCTGGGGCCAACGTCCTGACTTTC; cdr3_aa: CASSSWGAGANVLTF
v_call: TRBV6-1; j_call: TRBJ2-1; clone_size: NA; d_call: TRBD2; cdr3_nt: TGTGCCAGCACGCGACTAGCGGGAGTGGGAAATGAGCAGTTCTTC; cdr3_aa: CASTRLAGVGNEQFF
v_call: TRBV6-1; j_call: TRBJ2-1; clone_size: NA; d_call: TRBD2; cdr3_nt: TGTGCCAGCAACCGGGGGGAGAGGAACAATGAGCAGTTCTTC; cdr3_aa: CASNRGERNNEQFF
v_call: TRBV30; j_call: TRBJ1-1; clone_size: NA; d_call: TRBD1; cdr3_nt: TGTGCCTGGAGTTCGGACAGGGGAACTGAAGCTTTCTTT; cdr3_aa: CAWSSDRGTEAFF
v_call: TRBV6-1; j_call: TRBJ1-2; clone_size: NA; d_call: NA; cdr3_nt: TGTGCCAGCAGTGCGGTACTGGGTGCAGGGAATGGCTACACCTTC; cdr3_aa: CASSAVLGAGNGYTF
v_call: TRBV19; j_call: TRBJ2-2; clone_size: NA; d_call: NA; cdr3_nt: TGTGCCAGTAGTATTAGGATTGGCGCCGGGACCGGGGAGCTGTTTTTT; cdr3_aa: CASSIRIGAGTGELFF
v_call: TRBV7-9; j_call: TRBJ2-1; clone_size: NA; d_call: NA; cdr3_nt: TGTGCCAGCACCTCCGACTCCTTCCAAGGGCAGTTCTTC; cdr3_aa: CASTSDSFQGQFF
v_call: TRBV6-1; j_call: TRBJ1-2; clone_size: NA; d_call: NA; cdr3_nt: TGTGCCAGCAGCCCGGGGGCGGGGTGGTATGGCTACACCTTC; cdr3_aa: CASSPGAGWYGYTF
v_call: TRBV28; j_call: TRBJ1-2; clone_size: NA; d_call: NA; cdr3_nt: TGTGCCAGCAGTTTCGCCAGGGGCTATGGCTACACCTTC; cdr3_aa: CASSFARGYGYTF
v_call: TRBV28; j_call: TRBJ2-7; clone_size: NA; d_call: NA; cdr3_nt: TGTGCCAGCAGTTCCCCCCGGGCGAGGAGCTCCTACGAGCAGTACTTC; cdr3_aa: CASSSPRARSSYEQYF
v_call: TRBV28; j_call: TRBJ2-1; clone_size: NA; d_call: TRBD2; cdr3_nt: TGTGCCAGCAGTCGTACGACTAGCGGGAGTGGTGAGCAGTTCTTC; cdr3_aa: CASSRTTSGSGEQFF
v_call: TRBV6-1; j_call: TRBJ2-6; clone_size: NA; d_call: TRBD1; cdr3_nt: TGTGCCAGTCGACAGGGCTCTGGGGCCAACGTCCTGACTTTC; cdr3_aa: CASRQGSGANVLTF
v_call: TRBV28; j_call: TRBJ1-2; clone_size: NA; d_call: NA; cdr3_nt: TGTGCCAGCAGTCCCCCCTGGGGGCTGAGGGAAGGAGGCTACACCTTC; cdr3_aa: CASSPPWGLREGGYTF
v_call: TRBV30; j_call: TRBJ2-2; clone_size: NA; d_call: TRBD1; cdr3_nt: TGTGCCTGGAGCGAAGCGGGCAGGGGGCGCCCCGGAGAGCTGTTTTTT; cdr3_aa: CAWSEAGRGRPGELFF
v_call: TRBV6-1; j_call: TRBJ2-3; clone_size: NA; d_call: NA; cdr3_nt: TGTGCCAGCAGTGTCAGAGGCACAGATACGCAGTATTTT; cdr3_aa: CASSVRGTDTQYF
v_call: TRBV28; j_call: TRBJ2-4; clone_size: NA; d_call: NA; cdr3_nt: TGTGCCAGCAGTCGACAGGACCGCAAAAACATTCAGTACTTC; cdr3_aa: CASSRQDRKNIQYF
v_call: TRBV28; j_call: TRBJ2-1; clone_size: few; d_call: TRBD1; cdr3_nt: TGTGCCAGCAGGCCCCGGGACAGGGCAGTAGGCGAGCAGTTCTTC; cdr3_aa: CASRPRDRAVGEQFF
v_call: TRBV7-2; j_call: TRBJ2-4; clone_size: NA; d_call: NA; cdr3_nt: TGTGCCAGCAGCTTAGACGGGGGAGCGAACATTCAGTACTTC; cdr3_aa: CASSLDGGANIQYF